These 26 T cell receptor beta chains share one sample of origin, sequenced in a study of CD8+ T cells in alopecia areata. Isolated RNA was reverse transcribed into cDNA used as the sequencing template. Here immunoSEQ multiplex PCR was the method, and the copy in TCRdb shows in-frame clones only, minus some. The table shows nearly 200,000 clones, with 55% to 70% occurring only once. Sample treatment: oral pan-JAK inhibitor, 5-10 mg twice daily. Material: CD4+ T cells sorted from blood, obtained at week 24, from a patient treated with tofacitinib. These receptors all stem from a human donor with alopecia areata.

This chain connects TRBV27 to TRBJ1-2; 9 bases match TRBD1. The V and J ends lost 4 bases and 7 bases, in that order; junction bases with no gene match: 10. The CDR3 has 15 residues. CDR1 MNHEY and CDR2 SMNVEV come from the germline V gene (reference sequence). The CDR3 bases are TGTGCCAGCAGTTCACAGGGGGCTGGGGAAGGTGGCTACACCTTC. Its translation is CASSSQGAGEGGYTF.

The rearrangement links TRBV5-1 to TRBJ2-6; 10 nucleotides match TRBD1. The germline gives CDR1 SGHRS, CDR2 YFSETQ. V trimming: 4 bases; J trimming: 2 bases; junction bases outside the gene matches: 3. The CDR3 has 16 residues. The CDR3 spells CASSPGTGAGANVLTF. The CDR3 coding sequence is TGCGCCAGCAGCCCCGGGACAGGGGCTGGGGCCAACGTCCTGACTTTC.

On this clone itself: Other nucleotide sequences from this sample produce the same CDR3. The chain links TRBV2 to TRBJ1-5, with no clear D. V lost 4 bases to trimming and J lost 0 bases, with 4 bases between them. The germline V gene has CDR1 SNHLY and CDR2 FYNNEI. This CDR3 contains 13 residues. The CDR3 sequence: CASSGDSNQPQHF. The CDR3 nucleotides are TGTGCCAGCAGTGGGGATAGCAATCAGCCCCAGCATTTT.

About this clone: Relative to the germline gene, one junction end is altered; a read error may explain this. The chain carries TRBV7-2 and TRBJ2-5; 9 bases are a match to TRBD1. This CDR3 spans 14 amino acids. From germline, CDR1 is SGHTA and CDR2 FQGNSA. The CDR3 nucleotides read TGTGCCCTAGGACAGGGGAGGTTCCAAGGGACCCAGTACTTC. Amino acids: CALGQGRFQGTQYF.

This clone showed up just once. V is TRBV4-1 and J is TRBJ1-2; D is unresolved. This CDR3 is built from 13 residues. Trimming cost V 1 base and J 7 bases, with 10 bases left between them. Germline V lookup: CDR1 MGHRA, CDR2 YSYEKL. CDR3: CASSQALRSGYTF. The CDR3 DNA reads as TGCGCCAGCAGCCAAGCTTTGAGGAGTGGCTACACCTTC.

V is TRBV4-1 and J is TRBJ2-1, with 11 bases matching TRBD2. The CDR3 runs to 17 residues. Trimming removed 3 bases from V and 3 bases from J; junction bases left unmatched: 7. Germline CDR1 is MGHRA and CDR2 is YSYEKL. The DNA of the CDR3 is TGCGCCAGCAGCCATAGCCGACTAGCGGGAAACTACAATGAGCAGTTCTTC. Its protein is CASSHSRLAGNYNEQFF.

This chain connects TRBV15 to TRBJ2-3, with TRBD2 matching 10 bases. Germline V gene lookup returns CDR1 LNHNV and CDR2 YYDKDF (reference sequence). Trimming at V came to 2 bases and at J to 5 bases, leaving 4 bases not matched to a gene. CDR3 length: 15 residues. The CDR3 DNA is TGTGCCACCAGCAGAACCCTAGCGGGGGAAGATACGCAGTATTTT. Residues: CATSRTLAGEDTQYF.

The chain has TRBV30 and TRBJ1-3, with no clear D. CDR1 is GTSNPN, CDR2 SVGIG, per germline (reference sequence). The CDR3 has 13 amino acids. V lost 1 base, J lost 3 bases, and 7 bases lay in between. CDR3 residues: CAWSARVGNTIYF. For the CDR3, the DNA is TGTGCCTGGAGTGCAAGGGTTGGAAACACCATATATTTT.

The chain links TRBV5-1 to TRBJ2-3, with 7 bases identical to TRBD2. After removal of 0 bases from V and 2 bases from J, the junction contained 6 bases not matched to a gene. Germline loops: CDR1 SGHRS, CDR2 YFSETQ. This CDR3 spans 16 amino acids. The CDR3 DNA reads as TGCGCCAGCAGCTTGGGGGCGGGAGACTTCACAGATACGCAGTATTTT. This gives the protein CASSLGAGDFTDTQYF.

This clone was observed once. The genes are TRBV5-1 and TRBJ2-5, with 7 bases lining up with TRBD2. V gave up 4 bases and J gave up 4 bases; unmatched junction bases: 13. The germline V gene encodes CDR1 SGHRS and CDR2 YFSETQ. The CDR3 extends over 16 amino acids. The CDR3 is CASSLRLASVLETQYF. The CDR3 bases are TGCGCCAGCAGCCTAAGACTAGCATCGGTTCTAGAGACCCAGTACTTC.

J is TRBJ2-2 and V is TRBV5-4; D is ambiguous. Looked up from germline, CDR1 is SGHNT and CDR2 is YYREEE (reference sequence). Trimming took off 4 bases at V and 8 bases at J, with 9 bases between the two ends. This CDR3 region has 12 residues. In nucleotides, the CDR3 is TGTGCCAGCAGCCTGAGAGATGGGGAGCTGTTTTTT. Translating it yields CASSLRDGELFF.

The CDR3, as DNA: TGTGCCAGCAGCTTGTGGGACAGCAGCAATCAGCCCCAGCATTTT. Its protein is CASSLWDSSNQPQHF. This chain uses TRBV5-6 with TRBJ1-5, with 7 positions matching TRBD1. The germline V gene encodes CDR1 SGHDT and CDR2 YYEEEE. The CDR3 sequence is 15 residues long. J lost 1 base, V lost 1 base, and 2 bases had no gene match.

This clone was seen a few times. The sample carries other DNA sequences with the same CDR3. CDR3 region: CASSLSRSTDTQYF. The CDR3 DNA reads TGTGCCAGCAGCTTGTCTCGCAGCACAGATACGCAGTATTTT. The chain combines TRBV7-3 with TRBJ2-3; D remains ambiguous. Germline V gene sequence: CDR1 SGHTA, CDR2 FQGTGA. The CDR3 is made up of 14 amino acids. V was cut by 3 bases and J by 0 bases, with 7 bases left in between.

The V gene is TRBV19, the J gene TRBJ2-6; TRBD2 matches 7 bases. V lost 3 bases, J lost 4 bases, and 9 bases stayed unmatched. This CDR3 is 17 amino acids long. Germline CDR1 reads LNHDA; CDR2 reads SQIVND (reference sequence). The CDR3 DNA reads as TGTGCCAGTAGTATCGGCGGGGCGGGAGCCGGGGCCAACGTCCTGACTTTC. Protein product: CASSIGGAGAGANVLTF. Full variable domain (outside the CDR3, taken from reference TRBV19 and TRBJ2-6): DGGITQSPKYLFRKEGQNVTLSCEQNLNHDAMYWYRQDPGQGLRLIYYSQIVNDFQKGDIAEGYSVSREKKESFPLTVTSAQKNPTAFYLCASSIGGAGAGANVLTFGAGSRLTVL.

The chain links TRBV5-6 to TRBJ1-2, with a weak D call TRBD1 (6 bases). This CDR3 is 14 amino acids long. Trimming left V 5 bases short and J 0 bases short, with 11 bases between. Germline values: CDR1 SGHDT, CDR2 YYEEEE. CDR3 in amino acids: CASRWGHTNYGYTF. The CDR3 coding sequence is TGTGCCAGCAGGTGGGGACACACTAACTATGGCTACACCTTC.

V gene TRBV5-4 combines with J gene TRBJ2-7; no reliable D call. The CDR3 extends over 14 amino acids. The V end was cut by 0 bases, the J end by 0 bases, with 7 bases between. Germline CDR1 and CDR2: SGHNT and YYREEE (reference sequence). The DNA for the CDR3 is TGTGCCAGCAGCTTGGATAGCAGCTCCTACGAGCAGTACTTC. Its protein product is CASSLDSSSYEQYF.

The rearrangement links TRBV5-6 to TRBJ1-4; no firm D call. In germline, CDR1 is SGHDT, CDR2 YYEEEE. Trimming took 1 base from V and 7 from J, leaving 8 bases between them. CDR3 length equals 13 residues. As DNA, the CDR3 is TGTGCCAGCAGCTTGAGAGCAGTTGAAAAACTGTTTTTT. Its protein is CASSLRAVEKLFF.

This clone was seen more than once but under ten times. The CDR3 coding sequence is TGTGCCTGGAGTGGGACTAGCGGGAGGCACGAGCAGTACTTC. Its translation is CAWSGTSGRHEQYF. V is TRBV30 and J is TRBJ2-7, with 14 positions matching TRBD2. V shed 1 base and J 5 bases; nucleotides not matched to a gene: 1. Germline assignment: CDR1 GTSNPN and CDR2 SVGIG (reference sequence). CDR3 length: 14 amino acids.

This clone was found a few times. The chain is built from TRBV28 and TRBJ2-7; 7 bases fit TRBD1. Trimming at V came to 6 bases and at J to 2 bases, leaving 7 bases not matched to a gene. Germline V gene lookup returns CDR1 MDHEN and CDR2 SYDVKM. The CDR3 has 14 residues. The CDR3 spells CASRKQGLPYEQYF. The CDR3 nucleotides read TGTGCCAGCAGGAAACAGGGGCTTCCCTACGAGCAGTACTTC.

The V gene is TRBV10-3, the J gene TRBJ2-2, with D perhaps being TRBD1 or TRBD2 (5 bases each). V lost 1 base and J 3 bases, leaving 6 bases between the germline ends. CDR1 is ENHRY and CDR2 is SYGVKD in the germline V gene. The CDR3 runs to 14 residues. In nucleotides, the CDR3 is TGTGCCATCAGTGAGTTGGGGGACACCGGGGAGCTGTTTTTT. It codes for CAISELGDTGELFF.

This rearrangement joins TRBV5-1 to TRBJ1-4, with D hard to call. The germline V gene encodes CDR1 SGHRS and CDR2 YFSETQ. CDR3 length equals 17 residues. Trimming left V 4 bases short and J 5 bases short, with 21 bases between. The CDR3 sequence: CASSLSTGYEGNEKLFF. The CDR3 nucleotides read TGCGCCAGCAGCCTATCGACGGGATATGAGGGAAATGAAAAACTGTTTTTT.

V is TRBV4-3 and J is TRBJ2-7, with D uncertain. The CDR3 extends over 14 amino acids. Germline V gene data show CDR1 as LGHNA and CDR2 as YSLEER. Deletions cut 0 bases from V and 2 bases from J, with 8 bases between. CDR3 sequence (DNA): TGCGCCAGCAGCCAAGATACGTTTACCTACGAGCAGTACTTC. Its translation: CASSQDTFTYEQYF.

This rearrangement joins TRBV28 to TRBJ2-2; 7 bases fit TRBD2. The CDR3 spans 16 residues. The J segment lost 4 bases and the V segment lost 2 bases, leaving 7 bases of the junction unmatched. Germline values: CDR1 MDHEN, CDR2 SYDVKM. CDR3 amino acids: CASSLVAGRATGELFF. In DNA form, the CDR3 reads TGTGCCAGCAGTTTAGTTGCGGGGAGGGCCACCGGGGAGCTGTTTTTT. Drawing the rest from reference TRBV28 and TRBJ2-2, the complete variable domain is DVKVTQSSRYLVKRTGEKVFLECVQDMDHENMFWYRQDPGLGLRLIYFSYDVKMKEKGDIPEGYSVSREKKERFSLILESASTNQTSMYLCASSLVAGRATGELFFGEGSRLTVL.

This sequence joins TRBV7-9 and TRBJ2-3; D not resolved. V was trimmed by 4 bases and J by 4 bases, leaving 9 bases between them. The CDR3 extends over 13 amino acids. The germline gives CDR1 SEHNR, CDR2 FQNEAQ (reference sequence). CDR3 nucleotides: TGTGCCAGCAGCTCCTTTGGGCCAGATACGCAGTATTTT. Translation gives CASSSFGPDTQYF.

This clone was counted only a few times. The V and J genes are TRBV29-1 and TRBJ1-2, with 12 bases matching TRBD1. Germline lookup yields CDR1 SQVTM and CDR2 ANQGSEA. V lost 5 bases and J lost 4; bases outside the gene matches: 8. The CDR3 loop spans 15 amino acids. CDR3 amino acids: CSVSGTGGAGYGYTF. For the CDR3, the DNA is TGCAGCGTTTCCGGGACAGGGGGCGCCGGCTATGGCTACACCTTC.

The chain uses TRBV4-3 and TRBJ2-7; D unclear. The V end lost 0 bases, the J end lost 2 bases, and 11 bases lay between the germline ends. Germline CDR1 is LGHNA and CDR2 is YSLEER. The CDR3 extends over 15 amino acids. CDR3 loop: CASSQDIQAPYEQYF. DNA of the CDR3: TGCGCCAGCAGCCAAGACATCCAAGCCCCCTACGAGCAGTACTTC.